These 10 T cell receptor beta chains were sequenced from one sample in a study of spatial heterogeneity in lung cancer (dated by TCRdb to the late 2010s). The sample's time point label, decoded: blood at routine non-recurrence follow-up after resection. The library relied on 5' RACE. TCRdb shows the sequencer as NextSeq 500. The public sequencing data were trimmed at Q25 with fastp and processed into clonotypes with MiXCR by TCRdb, which kept only in-frame beta chains. Every CDR3 protein is listed once, alongside the most common genes and DNA of its rows. This sample gives about 17,000 distinct CDR3 sequences in total; 15% to 20% of them show up just once. Of the sample, about 6.6% is held by the ten largest clones. This sample comprised PBMCs, obtained at follow-up. All receptors come from a male donor with early-stage non-small cell lung cancer.

This clonotype was counted between two and nine times. The J gene is TRBJ2-3, the V gene TRBV19; D remains unclear. The CDR3 runs 13 residues. Between the trimmed V and J ends, which lost 5 bases and 3 bases, there was a span of 9 bases. Germline-derived CDR1 and CDR2 are LNHDA and SQIVND (reference sequence). DNA of the CDR3: TGTGCCAGTAGTCCCCAGGTTACAGATACGCAGTATTTT. Encoded protein: CASSPQVTDTQYF. Combining the CDR3 with reference TRBV19 and TRBJ2-3 gives the whole variable domain DGGITQSPKYLFRKEGQNVTLSCEQNLNHDAMYWYRQDPGQGLRLIYYSQIVNDFQKGDIAEGYSVSREKKESFPLTVTSAQKNPTAFYLCASSPQVTDTQYFGPGTRLTVL.

This clonotype was picked up many times. The chain employs TRBV6-5 and TRBJ2-7; the D is unclear. The CDR3 length is 13 residues. V was shortened by 4 bases and J by 2 bases, with 9 bases between the two germline ends. Germline CDR1 MNHEY, CDR2 SVGAGI. CDR3 region: CASSSQTAYEQYF. DNA of the CDR3: TGTGCCAGCAGTTCTCAGACTGCCTACGAGCAGTACTTC.

This clonotype was detected many times. J is TRBJ2-5 and V is TRBV3-1; D gene ambiguous. The CDR3 loop spans 14 amino acids. Trimming stripped 3 bases from V and 0 bases from J, with 8 bases between. Germline lookup yields CDR1 LGHDT and CDR2 YNNKEL (reference sequence). Here the CDR3 reads CASSHRRYQETQYF. DNA for the CDR3: TGTGCCAGCAGCCACAGACGGTACCAAGAGACCCAGTACTTC.

This clonotype appeared a few times. The chain couples TRBV7-9 to TRBJ2-2, with 8 positions matching TRBD1. Germline loops: CDR1 SEHNR, CDR2 FQNEAQ (reference sequence). The CDR3 spans 16 residues. V dropped 4 bases and J dropped 7; count of bases not matched to a gene: 11. CDR3 sequence: CASSSGQVSSIGELFF. In DNA form, the CDR3 reads TGTGCCAGCAGCTCGGGACAGGTTTCTTCGATCGGGGAGCTGTTTTTT.

The J gene is TRBJ2-7, the V gene TRBV4-1; tentative D call: TRBD1 (5 bases). The V gene lost 0 bases and the J gene lost 1 base, with 7 bases spanning the gap. The CDR3 has 14 amino acids. Germline CDR1 and CDR2: MGHRA and YSYEKL. The DNA for the CDR3 is TGCGCCAGCAGCCAAGAATACAGGTCCTACGAGCAGTACTTC. It is translated as CASSQEYRSYEQYF.

V usage is TRBV4-3 and J usage is TRBJ2-7; D unclear. This CDR3 comprises 15 residues. Trimming took off 4 bases at V and 1 base at J, with 14 bases between the two ends. Germline V gene data show CDR1 as LGHNA and CDR2 as YSLEER. CDR3 protein: CASSRSWGGSYEQYF. The CDR3 bases are TGCGCCAGCAGCCGGTCGTGGGGTGGATCCTACGAGCAGTACTTC.

This clonotype appeared many times. This rearrangement joins TRBV7-2 to TRBJ1-1, with no clear D. The CDR3 runs 15 residues. Trimming removed 7 bases from V and 5 bases from J, with 20 bases in between. Germline assignment: CDR1 SGHTA and CDR2 FQGNSA. The CDR3 DNA reads as TGTGCCAGCATCGCGGGATGGTGGATGGGAACTGAAGCTTTCTTT. Its translation: CASIAGWWMGTEAFF.

This chain links TRBV6-6 with TRBJ2-7, with a weak D call TRBD1 (7 bases). The CDR3 is made up of 15 amino acids. Trimming took 7 bases from V and 3 from J, leaving 19 bases between them. Looked up from germline, CDR1 is MNHNY and CDR2 is SVGAGI (reference sequence). CDR3 residues: CASTRAQGGGYEQYF. The CDR3 nucleotides are TGTGCCAGCACCAGAGCCCAGGGGGGAGGCTACGAGCAGTACTTC.

This clonotype was detected many times. The chain couples TRBV12-3 or TRBV12-4 to TRBJ1-5; D gene ambiguous. Trimming shortened V by 6 bases and J by 5 bases, and 11 bases separated the two germline ends. This CDR3 has 13 amino acids. The chain's CDR3 is CASSLSRDQPQHF. The CDR3 DNA is TGTGCCAGCAGCCTTTCTCGGGATCAGCCCCAGCATTTT.

The J gene is TRBJ2-7, the V gene TRBV14; no definite D call. CDR1 SGHDN and CDR2 FVKESK come from the germline V gene. This CDR3 has 13 amino acids. With 4 bases removed from V and 6 bases from J, the gap between germline ends came to 13 bases. The CDR3 is CASSPVVGGEQYF. The DNA of the CDR3 is TGTGCCAGCAGCCCGGTGGTCGGCGGCGAGCAGTACTTC.